These 23 T cell receptor beta chains were all obtained from the same sample, sequenced in a study of beta chain features in type 1 diabetes. As every portion of the isolated RNA was reverse transcribed, the sequencing read expressed TCRB transcripts. Data came from immunoSEQ multiplex PCR; TCRdb stores just in-frame clones and leaves some out. The sample holds around 300,000 clones, under 8.5% seen once. Sample: central memory CD4+ T cells from blood. The receptors come from a woman in her late teens or twenties in good health.

This chain links TRBV25-1 with TRBJ1-2; D remains ambiguous. Per germline, CDR1 MGHDK and CDR2 SYGVNS. V lost 6 bases and J lost 2, with 10 bases in between. The CDR3 length is 13 residues. The CDR3 loop reads CASSSLANYGYTF. The CDR3 DNA is TGTGCCAGCAGCTCCTTAGCAAACTATGGCTACACCTTC.

There are a few counts of this clone. The gene calls are TRBV6-5 and TRBJ1-2; D uncertain. Per the germline V gene, CDR1 is MNHEY and CDR2 is SVGAGI. The CDR3 is 14 amino acids. Between the trimmed V and J ends, which lost 10 bases and 0 bases, there was a span of 15 bases. CDR3 sequence: CATFETDANYGYTF. CDR3 in DNA: TGTGCCACCTTCGAGACGGACGCTAACTATGGCTACACCTTC.

The table lists this clone with a few counts. The V and J genes are TRBV21-1 and TRBJ2-5; TRBD2, the D gene given by the table, was not confirmed from the DNA. TRBV21-1 is a documented pseudogene. The CDR3 sequence is 14 residues long. The DNA of the CDR3 is TGTGCCAGCAGGGGACTAGCGGGACAAGAGACCCAGTACTTC. Protein sequence: CASRGLAGQETQYF.

The chain uses TRBV15 and TRBJ1-1, with 7 nucleotides matching TRBD1. V shed 6 bases and J 3 bases; nucleotides not matched to a gene: 4. The germline V gene has CDR1 LNHNV and CDR2 YYDKDF (reference sequence). The CDR3 loop spans 13 amino acids. CDR3 nucleotides: TGTGCCACCAGGGAACAGGGGTACACTGAAGCTTTCTTT. The encoded protein is CATREQGYTEAFF.

This clone came up a few times. The chain combines TRBV19 with TRBJ1-5; D gene ambiguous. This CDR3 region has 15 residues. Trimming removed 8 bases at V and 2 bases at J, with 16 bases between. Germline CDR1 reads LNHDA; CDR2 reads SQIVND (reference sequence). CDR3 DNA sequence: TGTGCCAGTCTGGATCAGGCTTTTGGCAATCAGCCCCAGCATTTT. Translating it yields CASLDQAFGNQPQHF.

This clone came up a few times. The chain combines TRBV7-2 with TRBJ2-3, with D uncertain. The CDR3 sequence is 14 residues long. Germline V lookup: CDR1 SGHTA, CDR2 FQGNSA. V shed 4 bases and J shed 7 bases, with 15 bases lying between them. The DNA for the CDR3 is TGTGCCAGCAGCTCCTCAGGACGGAAAAATACGCAGTATTTT. It specifies CASSSSGRKNTQYF.

This chain joins TRBV2 and TRBJ1-2; D may be TRBD1 (5 bases). This CDR3 comprises 13 residues. V lost 3 bases to trimming and J lost 8 bases, with 13 bases between them. Germline values: CDR1 SNHLY, CDR2 FYNNEI. CDR3 coding DNA: TGTGCCAGCAGTGATGACAGATCGAGGGGCTACACCTTC. It is translated as CASSDDRSRGYTF.

The chain carries TRBV11-2 and TRBJ1-2; D gene uncertain. The CDR3 is 13 amino acids. Germline-derived CDR1 and CDR2 are SGHAT and FQNNGV. V dropped 2 bases and J dropped 4 bases, with 8 bases sitting between them. The CDR3 loop reads CASSLPQIYGYTF. CDR3 nucleotides: TGTGCCAGCAGCTTACCACAAATCTATGGCTACACCTTC.

CDR3 protein: CASSLAQVAGLGGELFF. CDR3 DNA sequence: TGTGCCAGCAGCTTAGCGCAGGTGGCAGGGTTGGGCGGGGAGCTGTTTTTT. The chain couples TRBV11-2 to TRBJ2-2; possibly TRBD1 for D (5 bases). The germline V gene encodes CDR1 SGHAT and CDR2 FQNNGV. The CDR3 has 17 residues. V lost 1 base and J lost 7, with 19 bases in between.

This clone was counted a few times. V and J are TRBV27 and TRBJ2-1; D is unclear. CDR1 is MNHEY, CDR2 SMNVEV, per germline (reference sequence). V lost 3 bases, J lost 3 bases, and 12 bases lay in between. CDR3 length: 15 residues. This chain's CDR3 is CASSFLGGYYNEQFF. DNA of the CDR3: TGTGCCAGCAGTTTTCTAGGTGGGTACTACAATGAGCAGTTCTTC.

This clone was found many times. V gene TRBV15 combines with J gene TRBJ2-3; tentative D call: TRBD1 (6 bases). Germline CDR1 is LNHNV and CDR2 is YYDKDF (reference sequence). There are 13 residues in the CDR3. This CDR3 is CATGYRGTDTQYF. The CDR3 nucleotides read TGTGCGACCGGGTACAGGGGCACAGATACGCAGTATTTT.

The rearrangement uses TRBV15 and TRBJ1-5, with unresolved D. V was shortened by 0 bases and J by 5 bases, with 11 bases between the two germline ends. Per germline, CDR1 LNHNV and CDR2 YYDKDF (reference sequence). The CDR3 extends over 15 amino acids. This CDR3 reads CATSRDYGGDQPQHF. For the CDR3, the DNA is TGTGCCACCAGCAGAGATTATGGCGGAGATCAGCCCCAGCATTTT.

J is TRBJ2-5 and V is TRBV5-1; TRBD2 agrees at 9 bases. After removal of 6 bases from V and 2 bases from J, the junction contained 8 bases not matched to a gene. Germline V gene data show CDR1 as SGHRS and CDR2 as YFSETQ. The CDR3 runs 15 residues. The CDR3 loop is CASTSLAGGQETQYF. In DNA form, the CDR3 reads TGCGCCAGCACCTCGTTGGCGGGAGGGCAAGAGACCCAGTACTTC.

This chain links TRBV11-2 with TRBJ2-7, with D possibly being TRBD1 or TRBD2 (6 bases each). CDR1 is SGHAT and CDR2 is FQNNGV in the germline V gene. This CDR3 is 14 amino acids long. The V and J ends lost 0 bases and 6 bases respectively, with 12 bases between them. The CDR3 here is CASSLDRRGVEQYV. The DNA for the CDR3 is TGTGCCAGCAGCTTAGATCGGAGGGGGGTCGAGCAGTACGTC.

The chain is built from TRBV27 and TRBJ1-1, with a possible D match to TRBD1 (5 bases). The germline V gene has CDR1 MNHEY and CDR2 SMNVEV (reference sequence). V was shortened by 6 bases and J by 5 bases, with 13 bases between the two germline ends. The CDR3 length is 13 residues. Here the CDR3 reads CASRGVLLTEAFF. The DNA for the CDR3 is TGTGCCAGCAGGGGGGTGCTGTTGACTGAAGCTTTCTTT.

CDR3 sequence: CASSASGSGRKNIQYF. CDR3 DNA: TGTGCCAGCAGCGCATCAGGTAGCGGCAGAAAAAACATTCAGTACTTC. V gene TRBV28 combines with J gene TRBJ2-4; tentative D call: TRBD2 (6 bases). This CDR3 has 16 residues. Trimming shortened V by 6 bases and J by 4 bases, and 19 bases separated the two germline ends. The germline gives CDR1 MDHEN, CDR2 SYDVKM.

V is TRBV5-1 and J is TRBJ2-1; 10 bases map to TRBD2. The CDR3 length is 14 residues. Germline V gene sequence: CDR1 SGHRS, CDR2 YFSETQ. Trimming took 7 bases from V and 0 from J; bases not matched to a gene: 1. The CDR3 DNA is TGCGCCAGCGGACTAGCGGACTCCTACAATGAGCAGTTCTTC. Amino acid sequence: CASGLADSYNEQFF.

This clone has more than one count but fewer than ten. The V call is TRBV4-3, the J call TRBJ2-3; 10 bases are a match to TRBD1. CDR3 length: 16 amino acids. The V gene end was trimmed by 3 bases and the J gene end by 0 bases; junction bases not matched to a gene: 3. Germline-derived CDR1 and CDR2 are LGHNA and YSLEER. DNA for the CDR3: TGCGCCAGCAGCCACTTGGACAGGGGGAGCACAGATACGCAGTATTTT. It is translated as CASSHLDRGSTDTQYF.

This clone was counted only a few times. Other DNA sequences from this sample encode an identical CDR3 as well. The chain couples TRBV30 to TRBJ2-6; no reliable D call. Trimming pared 0 bases from V and 2 bases from J, leaving 2 bases between. Germline CDR1 and CDR2: GTSNPN and SVGIG (reference sequence). The CDR3 sequence is 13 residues long. As DNA, the CDR3 is TGTGCCTGGAGTGTTCCTGGGGCCAACGTCCTGACTTTC. This gives the protein CAWSVPGANVLTF.

This clone was found a few times. CDR3 sequence (DNA): TGTGCCTGGATGCGGACTGAAGCTTTCTTT. This encodes CAWMRTEAFF. This rearrangement joins TRBV30 to TRBJ1-1, with D hard to call. CDR1 GTSNPN and CDR2 SVGIG come from the germline V gene (reference sequence). Trimming cost V 4 bases and J 5 bases, with 5 bases left between them. There are 10 residues in the CDR3.

The chain carries TRBV2 and TRBJ2-4; D not resolved. Trimming removed 6 bases at V and 0 bases at J, with 15 bases between. The CDR3 is 16 amino acids. Germline V gene sequence: CDR1 SNHLY, CDR2 FYNNEI. CDR3: CASSHRTVLAKNIQYF. DNA for the CDR3: TGTGCCAGCAGCCATAGGACGGTACTAGCCAAAAACATTCAGTACTTC.

This clone has a handful of counts. This chain connects TRBV6-5 to TRBJ1-5; 9 positions match TRBD1. Germline V lookup: CDR1 MNHEY, CDR2 SVGAGI. With 6 bases clipped from V and 8 bases from J, the junction kept 11 bases outside the gene matches. The CDR3 is 15 residues long. The CDR3 is CASRSRTGTGKPQHF. CDR3 DNA: TGTGCCAGCAGATCGCGTACCGGGACAGGGAAGCCCCAGCATTTT.

This clone was seen a few times. The V gene is TRBV7-9, the J gene TRBJ1-6; the D gene is possibly TRBD1 (6 bases). Trimming left V 5 bases short and J 8 bases short, with 19 bases between. CDR3 length: 16 amino acids. From germline, CDR1 is SEHNR and CDR2 FQNEAQ (reference sequence). The CDR3 is CASSRATGIGDSPLHF. CDR3 DNA: TGTGCCAGCAGCCGAGCTACAGGGATTGGTGATTCACCCCTCCACTTT.